The 25 T cell receptor beta chains below were found in one sample sequenced in a study of identical twins. From the 5' RACE reads, TCRdb called clonotypes with MiXCR, one entry per CDR3 protein. There are 450,000 or so distinct CDR3 sequences in the sample; 12% to 15% occur only once, and approximately 0.52% lies in the top ten. The same sample was also studied in work on yellow fever vaccine responses in identical twins.

Sequenced input: CD4+ T cells sorted from blood. These receptors were obtained from a woman in her late teens or twenties in good health.

CDR3 nucleotide sequence: TGTGCCAGCAGCGTAGCTACAGGGTCGAACACCGGGGAGCTGTTTTTT. It yields the protein CASSVATGSNTGELFF. This chain connects TRBV9 to TRBJ2-2; a weak D match, TRBD1 (6 bases). V was pared by 0 bases and J by 0 bases, with 9 bases between. This CDR3 has 16 amino acids. Germline V gives CDR1 SGDLS, CDR2 YYNGEE.

This clonotype was seen more than once but under ten times. This chain uses TRBV6-1 with TRBJ2-7; the D call may be TRBD1 or TRBD2 (5 bases each). V lost 6 bases and J lost 2, with 17 bases in between. The CDR3 contains 15 residues. Germline V gene sequence: CDR1 MNHNS, CDR2 SASEGT. The CDR3 DNA follows: TGTGCCAGCAGAGCAGAAGGGGACGGTCCCTACGAGCAGTACTTC. Translating it yields CASRAEGDGPYEQYF.

This clonotype was seen a handful of times. The genes are TRBV7-2 and TRBJ2-2; D possibly corresponds to TRBD1 (5 bases). The germline V and J ends were trimmed by 1 base and 1 base, with 13 bases remaining between them. Germline V lookup: CDR1 SGHTA, CDR2 FQGNSA. The CDR3 sequence is 17 residues long. The CDR3 coding sequence is TGTGCCAGCAGCTTAGGCCCAGCCCAGGGGAACACCGGGGAGCTGTTTTTT. Its protein is CASSLGPAQGNTGELFF. The complete variable domain, with remaining parts taken from reference TRBV7-2 and TRBJ2-2, reads GAGVSQSPSNKVTEKGKDVELRCDPISGHTALYWYRQSLGQGLEFLIYFQGNSAPDKSGLPSDRFSAERTGGSVSTLTIQRTQQEDSAVYLCASSLGPAQGNTGELFFGEGSRLTVL.

This clonotype appeared many times. J is TRBJ2-7 and V is TRBV5-1; 12 bases match TRBD2. V trimming: 4 bases; J trimming: 2 bases; junction bases outside the gene matches: 4. The germline CDR1 and CDR2 sequences are SGHRS and YFSETQ. This CDR3 comprises 15 residues. This CDR3 reads CASSPTSGRTYEQYF. Written as DNA, the CDR3 is TGCGCCAGCAGCCCGACTAGCGGGAGAACCTACGAGCAGTACTTC.

The sample holds a few counts of this clonotype. J is TRBJ2-3 and V is TRBV15; D call uncertain. CDR3 length: 14 amino acids. V gave up 0 bases and J gave up 0 bases, with 4 bases separating them. Germline loops: CDR1 LNHNV, CDR2 YYDKDF (reference sequence). In DNA, the CDR3 is TGTGCCACCAGCAGAGATGGGAGCACAGATACGCAGTATTTT. This codes for CATSRDGSTDTQYF. Filled out from reference TRBV15 and TRBJ2-3, the complete variable domain reads DAMVIQNPRYQVTQFGKPVTLSCSQTLNHNVMYWYQQKSSQAPKLLFHYYDKDFNNEADTPDNFQSRRPNTSFCFLDIRSPGLGDTAMYLCATSRDGSTDTQYFGPGTRLTVL.

The sample holds a few counts of this clonotype. The genes are TRBV5-1 and TRBJ2-2; possible D gene TRBD1, 6 bases. Germline V gene sequence: CDR1 SGHRS, CDR2 YFSETQ. Trimming cost V 6 bases and J 0 bases, with 15 bases left between them. The CDR3 runs 16 residues. As DNA, the CDR3 is TGCGCCAGCAAGATAACAGGGAGTCCGAACACCGGGGAGCTGTTTTTT. Protein: CASKITGSPNTGELFF. Supplemented by reference TRBV5-1 and TRBJ2-2, the full variable domain reads KAGVTQTPRYLIKTRGQQVTLSCSPISGHRSVSWYQQTPGQGLQFLFEYFSETQRNKGNFPGRFSGRQFSNSRSEMNVSTLELGDSALYLCASKITGSPNTGELFFGEGSRLTVL.

The chain links TRBV7-2 to TRBJ2-1; D gene unclear. Germline CDR1 reads SGHTA; CDR2 reads FQGNSA. The CDR3 consists of 16 residues. Trimming stripped 5 bases from V and 0 bases from J, with 14 bases between. The CDR3 DNA sequence: TGTGCCAGCAGCCCCCGGGCCGAGACCTCCTACAATGAGCAGTTCTTC. Its protein product is CASSPRAETSYNEQFF. The whole variable domain, remainder taken from reference TRBV7-2 and TRBJ2-1, is GAGVSQSPSNKVTEKGKDVELRCDPISGHTALYWYRQSLGQGLEFLIYFQGNSAPDKSGLPSDRFSAERTGGSVSTLTIQRTQQEDSAVYLCASSPRAETSYNEQFFGPGTRLTVL.

The chain recombines TRBV5-1 with TRBJ2-1; 10 nucleotides align to TRBD2. The CDR3 consists of 13 residues. Germline CDR1 reads SGHRS; CDR2 reads YFSETQ. V lost 5 bases and J lost 8; bases outside the gene matches: 4. The CDR3 DNA follows: TGCGCCAGCAGAGAGCTAGCGGGAGATGAGCAGTTCTTC. As protein: CASRELAGDEQFF.

The genes are TRBV30 and TRBJ2-2; 8 bases align to TRBD1. V lost 1 base, J lost 1 base, and 5 bases stayed unmatched. The CDR3 loop spans 16 amino acids. CDR1 and CDR2 from the germline V gene are GTSNPN and SVGIG (reference sequence). Here the CDR3 reads CAWSAWTGKNTGELFF. The CDR3 DNA reads TGTGCCTGGAGTGCTTGGACAGGGAAGAACACCGGGGAGCTGTTTTTT.

The V gene is TRBV6-6, the J gene TRBJ2-7; D is undetermined. This CDR3 region has 13 residues. Germline assignment: CDR1 MNHNY and CDR2 SVGAGI (reference sequence). The V end lost 7 bases, the J end lost 2 bases, and 12 bases lay between the germline ends. The CDR3 DNA reads TGTGCCAGCAATGGCAGGCGAACCTACGAGCAGTACTTC. Translation gives CASNGRRTYEQYF.

CDR3 sequence reads: CASSAGRLAGGPQFF. The CDR3 DNA reads as TGTGCCAGCAGCGCAGGAAGACTAGCGGGGGGCCCACAGTTCTTC. The rearrangement uses TRBV7-2 and TRBJ2-1; 13 positions match TRBD2. This CDR3 contains 15 residues. With 5 bases clipped from V and 13 bases from J, the junction kept 11 bases outside the gene matches. Per the germline V gene, CDR1 is SGHTA and CDR2 is FQGNSA.

V and J are TRBV6-1 and TRBJ1-2, with a weak D call TRBD1 (6 bases). Trimming removed 7 bases at V and 4 bases at J, with 16 bases between. CDR3 length: 14 amino acids. The germline CDR1 and CDR2 sequences are MNHNS and SASEGT. CDR3 in amino acids: CASTIGGAGYGYTF. CDR3 coding DNA: TGTGCCAGCACCATCGGGGGGGCCGGCTATGGCTACACCTTC.

The chain uses TRBV29-1 and TRBJ2-1; D may be TRBD1 (5 bases). The germline V gene encodes CDR1 SQVTM and CDR2 ANQGSEA. Trimming shortened V by 4 bases and J by 6 bases, and 10 bases separated the two germline ends. The CDR3 has 12 amino acids. The CDR3 sequence: CSVGQNSNEQFF. CDR3 sequence (DNA): TGCAGCGTTGGACAGAATAGCAATGAGCAGTTCTTC.

The chain couples TRBV28 to TRBJ2-7; TRBD1 agrees at 8 bases. The CDR3 extends over 19 amino acids. The J segment lost 5 bases and the V segment lost 2 bases, leaving 20 bases of the junction unmatched. Germline CDR1 reads MDHEN; CDR2 reads SYDVKM. In DNA form, the CDR3 reads TGTGCCAGCAGTTTAGACGAATTGCAACCGACAGGGGAGTGGAACGAGCAGTACTTC. Translating gives CASSLDELQPTGEWNEQYF.

In this sample, this clonotype turned up a few times. This chain connects TRBV2 to TRBJ2-2, with TRBD2 matching over 9 bases. After removal of 4 bases from V and 6 bases from J, the junction contained 6 bases not matched to a gene. The CDR3 sequence is 15 residues long. Looked up from germline, CDR1 is SNHLY and CDR2 is FYNNEI. DNA of the CDR3: TGTGCCAGCAGTGGCCCTAGCGGGGATCCCGGGGAGCTGTTTTTT. Protein product: CASSGPSGDPGELFF. Full variable domain (missing parts from reference TRBV2 and TRBJ2-2): EPEVTQTPSHQVTQMGQEVILRCVPISNHLYFYWYRQILGQKVEFLVSFYNNEISEKSEIFDDQFSVERPDGSNFTLKIRSTKLEDSAMYFCASSGPSGDPGELFFGEGSRLTVL.

This clonotype was counted a few times. The genes are TRBV5-1 and TRBJ2-5; tentative D call: TRBD1 (5 bases). Per the germline V gene, CDR1 is SGHRS and CDR2 is YFSETQ. The CDR3 totals 15 residues. V was cut by 4 bases and J by 5 bases, with 18 bases left in between. The CDR3 sequence: CASSAFGQGTETQYF. The CDR3 nucleotides are TGCGCCAGCAGCGCATTCGGGCAGGGAACGGAGACCCAGTACTTC.

This clonotype was counted only a few times. J is TRBJ2-5 and V is TRBV28, with 8 bases that match TRBD2. Germline CDR1 is MDHEN and CDR2 is SYDVKM. This CDR3 contains 14 residues. V lost 2 bases and J lost 12; bases outside the gene matches: 11. The chain's CDR3 is CASSLRGGVKQEYF. The CDR3 nucleotides read TGTGCCAGCAGTTTACGGGGGGGAGTAAAGCAGGAGTACTTC.

This clonotype was detected many times. The chain carries TRBV29-1 and TRBJ2-7; D possibly uses TRBD1 or TRBD2 (6 bases each). The CDR3 loop spans 13 amino acids. V was trimmed by 6 bases and J by 4 bases, leaving 16 bases between them. Germline-derived CDR1 and CDR2 are SQVTM and ANQGSEA. The CDR3 bases are TGCAGCGTCGTCCCGGGGGCCACTTACGAGCAGTACTTC. It specifies CSVVPGATYEQYF.

V gene TRBV20-1 combines with J gene TRBJ1-5; 8 positions agree with TRBD1. Germline V lookup: CDR1 DFQATT, CDR2 SNEGSKA (reference sequence). The CDR3 runs to 16 residues. The J segment lost 4 bases and the V segment lost 0 bases, leaving 8 bases of the junction unmatched. CDR3 in amino acids: CSARDRRQGANQPQHF. CDR3 coding DNA: TGCAGTGCTAGAGATAGGCGGCAGGGGGCGAATCAGCCCCAGCATTTT.

Ten or more counts support this clonotype. The chain couples TRBV3-1 to TRBJ2-7, with a possible D match to TRBD1 (6 bases). Germline V gene sequence: CDR1 LGHDT, CDR2 YNNKEL (reference sequence). The ends were cut back, 4 bases at V and 6 bases at J, with 16 bases in the middle. The CDR3 has 14 amino acids. CDR3 sequence: CASSPLSGRGEQYF. CDR3 coding DNA: TGTGCCAGCAGCCCCCTTTCGGGCAGGGGCGAGCAGTACTTC.

There are many counts of this clonotype. The genes are TRBV5-1 and TRBJ1-2; D remains unclear. This CDR3 spans 15 amino acids. Trimming took 2 bases from V and 2 from J, leaving 13 bases between them. Germline CDR1 is SGHRS and CDR2 is YFSETQ. The CDR3 loop is CASSLLGQSNYGYTF. CDR3 coding DNA: TGCGCCAGCAGCTTACTGGGTCAGTCGAACTATGGCTACACCTTC.

The chain has TRBV12-3 or TRBV12-4 and TRBJ2-7, with 7 bases lining up with TRBD2. The CDR3 length is 16 residues. Losses at the gene ends were 3 bases for V and 5 bases for J; bases not matched to a gene: 13. CDR3: CASSFRGVGGGDEQYF. DNA for the CDR3: TGTGCCAGCAGTTTTCGGGGGGTCGGTGGTGGGGACGAGCAGTACTTC.

This clonotype was detected ten times or more. V gene TRBV27 combines with J gene TRBJ2-3; 10 bases fit TRBD1. The CDR3 has 15 amino acids. CDR1 and CDR2 (germline): MNHEY, SMNVEV (reference sequence). With 5 bases clipped from V and 6 bases from J, the junction kept 8 bases outside the gene matches. CDR3 in DNA: TGTGCCAGCAGTCGACAGGGGGCTGAAGGGGATACGCAGTATTTT. It codes for CASSRQGAEGDTQYF.

The chain has TRBV5-6 and TRBJ1-1; D uncertain. CDR3 length equals 15 residues. The germline CDR1 and CDR2 sequences are SGHDT and YYEEEE. The germline V and J ends were trimmed by 1 base and 1 base, with 11 bases remaining between them. CDR3 DNA: TGTGCCAGCAGCTTGCGTAGGACGGCGAACACTGAAGCTTTCTTT. It codes for CASSLRRTANTEAFF.

The CDR3 protein is CATIVRSGFDLYNEQFF. The DNA for the CDR3 is TGTGCCACCATCGTTCGGTCAGGGTTTGATTTGTACAATGAGCAGTTCTTC. This chain links TRBV24-1 with TRBJ2-1; possibly TRBD1 for D (5 bases). Germline assignment: CDR1 KGHDR and CDR2 SFDVKD. V dropped 8 bases and J dropped 4 bases, with 23 bases sitting between them. CDR3 length equals 17 residues.